The 13 T cell receptor beta chains below were found in one sample sequenced in a study of PD-L1 blockade in urothelial cancer. The time point: peripheral blood 6 weeks after treatment start. Libraries were prepared by immunoSEQ multiplex PCR; TCRdb keeps only in-frame clonotypes and omits some of them. The sample has 29,000 or so clones; about 80% are singletons. Sequencing was performed on PBMCs, taken around atezolizumab (anti-PD-L1) treatment. All receptors derive from a man between 65 and 80 years old with urothelial cancer.

This sequence joins TRBV5-1 and TRBJ2-5; possible D gene TRBD1, 9 bases. The J call may not be correct, given that the DNA end is closer to TRBJ2-7. CDR1 and CDR2 from the germline V gene are SGHRS and YFSETQ. The CDR3 runs to 15 residues. This chain's CDR3 is CASSSGGTGLYEQYF. For the CDR3, the DNA is TGCGCCAGCAGCTCGGGGGGGACAGGGTTATACGAGCAGTACTTC.

The chain combines TRBV2 with TRBJ2-5; D remains unclear. The CDR3 is 13 residues long. V gave up 6 bases and J gave up 3 bases, with 11 bases separating them. CDR1 is SNHLY, CDR2 FYNNEI, per germline. CDR3 sequence: CASRPDLEETQYF. The CDR3 DNA follows: TGTGCCAGCAGGCCTGACTTGGAAGAGACCCAGTACTTC.

The chain is built from TRBV28 and TRBJ2-1; D is unresolved. V was cut by 8 bases and J by 6 bases, with 20 bases left in between. CDR1 is MDHEN, CDR2 SYDVKM, per germline. The CDR3 runs to 15 residues. The chain's CDR3 is CASAPLGASFNEQFF. The CDR3 bases are TGTGCCAGCGCCCCTTTAGGAGCGAGCTTCAATGAGCAGTTCTTC.

The chain combines TRBV19 with TRBJ1-4, with 9 bases fitting TRBD1. The CDR3 is 15 residues long. The V and J ends lost 6 bases and 3 bases, in that order; junction bases with no gene match: 5. The germline V gene has CDR1 LNHDA and CDR2 SQIVND (reference sequence). CDR3 DNA sequence: TGTGCCAGTAGGGACAGGGGAGTCGCTAATGAAAAACTGTTTTTT. Protein product: CASRDRGVANEKLFF.

The chain is built from TRBV13 and TRBJ2-1; 14 nucleotides match TRBD2. The length of the CDR3 is 15 residues. The trim removed 5 bases at V and 9 bases at J, leaving 6 bases unmatched. The germline gives CDR1 PRHDT, CDR2 FYEKMQ (reference sequence). CDR3 in amino acids: CASSPRTSGGIEQFF. The CDR3 region has the DNA TGTGCCAGCAGCCCTAGGACTAGCGGGGGGATTGAGCAGTTCTTC.

CDR3 protein: CATSRSNRGHEQYF. The CDR3 DNA is TGTGCCACCAGCAGATCTAACAGGGGCCACGAGCAGTACTTC. V usage is TRBV15 and J usage is TRBJ2-7; 7 bases are shared with TRBD1. This CDR3 has 14 amino acids. The J segment lost 5 bases and the V segment lost 2 bases, leaving 6 bases of the junction unmatched. Per the germline V gene, CDR1 is LNHNV and CDR2 is YYDKDF (reference sequence).

The chain couples TRBV18 to TRBJ2-5; 10 bases match TRBD1. Germline lookup yields CDR1 KGHSH and CDR2 LQKENI. The CDR3 is 15 amino acids. V trimming: 3 bases; J trimming: 3 bases; junction bases outside the gene matches: 4. Here the CDR3 reads CASSPGTGAKETQYF. CDR3 DNA: TGTGCCAGCTCACCGGGGACAGGGGCTAAAGAGACCCAGTACTTC.

The chain has TRBV10-3 and TRBJ1-1; weak D call: TRBD1 (5 bases). The CDR3 runs 16 residues. Trimming removed 2 bases from V and 2 bases from J, with 15 bases in between. Looked up from germline, CDR1 is ENHRY and CDR2 is SYGVKD. Written as DNA, the CDR3 is TGTGCCATCAGTGAGGGAGGTGGGGGGAGCAACACTGAAGCTTTCTTT. Its protein is CAISEGGGGSNTEAFF.

This chain uses TRBV19 with TRBJ1-1; the match to TRBD1 covers 7 bases. This CDR3 is 13 amino acids long. Germline lookup yields CDR1 LNHDA and CDR2 SQIVND (reference sequence). The junction had 4 bases not matched to a gene; V was cut back by 3 bases and J by 6 bases. The chain's CDR3 is CASSIDRAAEAFF. The DNA for the CDR3 is TGTGCCAGTAGTATTGACAGGGCAGCTGAAGCTTTCTTT.

The chain employs TRBV7-2 and TRBJ2-7, with a possible D match to TRBD2 (5 bases). Germline loops: CDR1 SGHTA, CDR2 FQGNSA. CDR3 length: 14 amino acids. Trimming removed 5 bases at V and 9 bases at J, with 20 bases between. The CDR3: CASSRAAGPEGQYF. The DNA of the CDR3 is TGTGCCAGCAGCCGGGCGGCCGGACCCGAGGGGCAGTACTTC.

The chain recombines TRBV12-5 with TRBJ2-1; possible D gene TRBD2, 6 bases. The germline V gene has CDR1 LGHNT and CDR2 FRNRAP. V dropped 5 bases and J dropped 1 base, with 15 bases sitting between them. The CDR3 is 16 residues long. CDR3 coding DNA: TGTGCTAGTGGTCTCAACCCAGGGAGGTCCTACAATGAGCAGTTCTTC. It codes for CASGLNPGRSYNEQFF.

V usage is TRBV7-9 and J usage is TRBJ1-4; TRBD1 matches 7 bases. Trimming at V came to 2 bases and at J to 5 bases, leaving 5 bases not matched to a gene. Germline CDR1 SEHNR, CDR2 FQNEAQ (reference sequence). CDR3 length: 15 amino acids. CDR3 amino acids: CASSLLQGRNEKLFF. For the CDR3, the DNA is TGTGCCAGCAGCTTACTACAGGGGCGGAATGAAAAACTGTTTTTT.

The chain uses TRBV5-1 and TRBJ1-1; TRBD1 might be the D (5 bases). The CDR3 is 15 amino acids. In germline, CDR1 is SGHRS, CDR2 YFSETQ. V was cut by 0 bases and J by 1 base, with 10 bases left in between. The CDR3 bases are TGCGCCAGCAGCTTGGTGGGGGGTGGGAACACTGAAGCTTTCTTT. Its translation: CASSLVGGGNTEAFF.